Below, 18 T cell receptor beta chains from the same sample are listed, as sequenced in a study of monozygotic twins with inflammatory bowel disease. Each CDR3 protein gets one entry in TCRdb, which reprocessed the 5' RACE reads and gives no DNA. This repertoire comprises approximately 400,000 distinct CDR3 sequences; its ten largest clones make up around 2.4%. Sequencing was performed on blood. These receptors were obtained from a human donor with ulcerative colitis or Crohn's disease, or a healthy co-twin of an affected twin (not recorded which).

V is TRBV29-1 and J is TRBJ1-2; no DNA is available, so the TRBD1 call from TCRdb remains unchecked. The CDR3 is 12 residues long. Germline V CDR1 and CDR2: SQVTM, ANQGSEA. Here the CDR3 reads CSVVLSRYGYTF. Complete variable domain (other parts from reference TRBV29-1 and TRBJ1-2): SAVISQKPSRDICQRGTSLTIQCQVDSQVTMMFWYRQQPGQSLTLIATANQGSEATYESGFVIDKFPISRPNLTFSTLTVSNMSPEDSSIYLCSVVLSRYGYTFGSGTRLTVV.

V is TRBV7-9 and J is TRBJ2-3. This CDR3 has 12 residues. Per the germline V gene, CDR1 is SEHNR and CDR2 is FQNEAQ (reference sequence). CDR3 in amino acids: CAGEDSTDTQYF.

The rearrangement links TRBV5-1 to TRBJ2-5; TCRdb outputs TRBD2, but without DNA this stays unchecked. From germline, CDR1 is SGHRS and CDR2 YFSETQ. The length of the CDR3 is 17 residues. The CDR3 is CASSPLLASGGQETQYF.

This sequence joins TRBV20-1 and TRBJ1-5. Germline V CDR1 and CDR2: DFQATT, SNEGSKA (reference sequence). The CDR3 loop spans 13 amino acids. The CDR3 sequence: CSARVEGDQPQHF.

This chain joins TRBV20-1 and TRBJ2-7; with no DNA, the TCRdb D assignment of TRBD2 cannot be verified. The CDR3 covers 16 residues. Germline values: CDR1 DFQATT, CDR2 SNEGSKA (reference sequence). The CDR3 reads CSARDPRLAGSYEQYF.

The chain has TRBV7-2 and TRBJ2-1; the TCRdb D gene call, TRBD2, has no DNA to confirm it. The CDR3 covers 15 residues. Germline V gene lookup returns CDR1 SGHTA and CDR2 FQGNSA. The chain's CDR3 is CASSLNSGGFDEQFF.

CDR3 in amino acids: CASSFHAGDSPLHF. The V and J genes are TRBV12-3 or TRBV12-4 and TRBJ1-6. There are 14 residues in the CDR3.

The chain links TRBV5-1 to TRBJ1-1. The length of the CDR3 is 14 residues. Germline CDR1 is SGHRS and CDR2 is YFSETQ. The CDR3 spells CASSLLDWNTEAFF. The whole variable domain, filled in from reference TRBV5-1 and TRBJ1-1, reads KAGVTQTPRYLIKTRGQQVTLSCSPISGHRSVSWYQQTPGQGLQFLFEYFSETQRNKGNFPGRFSGRQFSNSRSEMNVSTLELGDSALYLCASSLLDWNTEAFFGQGTRLTVV.

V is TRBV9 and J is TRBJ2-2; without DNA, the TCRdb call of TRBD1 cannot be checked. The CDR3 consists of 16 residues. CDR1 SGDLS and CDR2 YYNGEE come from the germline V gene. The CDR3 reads CASSVQGQPNTGELFF.

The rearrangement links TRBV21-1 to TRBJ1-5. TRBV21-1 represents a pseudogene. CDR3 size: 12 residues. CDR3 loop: CAPRCYNQPQHF.

The CDR3 spells CASSFEEGRPEYNEQFF. The V gene is TRBV27, the J gene TRBJ2-1; the TCRdb D gene call, TRBD1, has no DNA to confirm it. Germline V gene data show CDR1 as MNHEY and CDR2 as SMNVEV (reference sequence). The CDR3 has 17 residues.

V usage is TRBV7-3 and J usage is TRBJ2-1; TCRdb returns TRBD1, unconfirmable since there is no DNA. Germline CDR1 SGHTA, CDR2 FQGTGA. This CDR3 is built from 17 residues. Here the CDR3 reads CASSYPPGQGSYNEQFF.

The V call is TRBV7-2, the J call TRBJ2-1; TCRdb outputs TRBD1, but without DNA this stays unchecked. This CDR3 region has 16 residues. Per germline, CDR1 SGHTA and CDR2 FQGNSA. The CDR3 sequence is CASSLEGGRGYNEQFF.

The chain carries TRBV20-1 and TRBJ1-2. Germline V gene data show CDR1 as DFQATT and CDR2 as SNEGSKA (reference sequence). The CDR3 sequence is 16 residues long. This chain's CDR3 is CSAQEIRSGFPYGYTF.

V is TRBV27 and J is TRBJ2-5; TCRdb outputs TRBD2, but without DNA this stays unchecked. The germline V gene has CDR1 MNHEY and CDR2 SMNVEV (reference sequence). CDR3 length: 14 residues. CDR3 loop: CASRASGGPSHQYF.

Here the CDR3 reads CSASLGAGWNEQFF. The chain links TRBV20-1 to TRBJ2-1; TCRdb outputs TRBD1, but without DNA this stays unchecked. This CDR3 is 14 amino acids long. The germline CDR1 and CDR2 sequences are DFQATT and SNEGSKA (reference sequence).

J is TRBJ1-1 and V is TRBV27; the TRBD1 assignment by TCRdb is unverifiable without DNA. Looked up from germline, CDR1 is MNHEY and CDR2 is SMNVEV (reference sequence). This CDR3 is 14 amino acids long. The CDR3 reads CASRKQGVITEAFF.

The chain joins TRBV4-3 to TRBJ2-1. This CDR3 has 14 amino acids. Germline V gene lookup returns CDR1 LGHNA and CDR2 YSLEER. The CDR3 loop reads CASSQDLATNEQFF.